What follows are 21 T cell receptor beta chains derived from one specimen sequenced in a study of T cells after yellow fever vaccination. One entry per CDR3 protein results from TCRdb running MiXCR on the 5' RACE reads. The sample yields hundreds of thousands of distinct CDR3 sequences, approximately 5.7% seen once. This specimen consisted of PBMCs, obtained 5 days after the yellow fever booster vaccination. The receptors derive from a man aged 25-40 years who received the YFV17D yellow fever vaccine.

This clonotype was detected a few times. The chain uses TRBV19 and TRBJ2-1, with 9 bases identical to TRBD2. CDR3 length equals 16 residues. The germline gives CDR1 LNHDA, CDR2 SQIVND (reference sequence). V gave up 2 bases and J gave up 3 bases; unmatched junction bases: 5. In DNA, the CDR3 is TGTGCCAGTAGTATAATGAGCGGGGGGATCTACAATGAGCAGTTCTTC. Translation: CASSIMSGGIYNEQFF.

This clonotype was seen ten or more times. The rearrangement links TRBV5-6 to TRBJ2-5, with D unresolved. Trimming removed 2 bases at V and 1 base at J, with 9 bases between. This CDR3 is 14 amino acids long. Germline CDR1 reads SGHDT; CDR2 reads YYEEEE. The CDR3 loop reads CASSFGQVQETQYF. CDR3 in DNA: TGTGCCAGCAGCTTCGGGCAGGTCCAAGAGACCCAGTACTTC.

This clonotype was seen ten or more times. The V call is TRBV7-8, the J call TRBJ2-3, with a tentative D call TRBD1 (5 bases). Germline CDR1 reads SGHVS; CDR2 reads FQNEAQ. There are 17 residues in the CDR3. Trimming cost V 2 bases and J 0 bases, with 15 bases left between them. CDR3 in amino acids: CASSLLPDKTSTDTQYF. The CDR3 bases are TGTGCCAGCAGCTTACTCCCGGACAAAACTAGCACAGATACGCAGTATTTT.

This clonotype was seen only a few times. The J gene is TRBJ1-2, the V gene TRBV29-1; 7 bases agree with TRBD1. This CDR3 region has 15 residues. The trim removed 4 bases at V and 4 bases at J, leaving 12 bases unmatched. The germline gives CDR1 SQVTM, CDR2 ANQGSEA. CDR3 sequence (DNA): TGCAGCGTTGTAGGCGGGGACACAGGGGTCTATGGCTACACCTTC. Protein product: CSVVGGDTGVYGYTF.

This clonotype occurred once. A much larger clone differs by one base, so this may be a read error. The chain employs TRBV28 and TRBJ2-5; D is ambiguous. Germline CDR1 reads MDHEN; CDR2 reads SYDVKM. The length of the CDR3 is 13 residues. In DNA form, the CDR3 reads TGTGCCAGCGGTTTGCGAATAGTCGAGACCAAGTACTTC. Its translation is CASGLRIVETKYF.

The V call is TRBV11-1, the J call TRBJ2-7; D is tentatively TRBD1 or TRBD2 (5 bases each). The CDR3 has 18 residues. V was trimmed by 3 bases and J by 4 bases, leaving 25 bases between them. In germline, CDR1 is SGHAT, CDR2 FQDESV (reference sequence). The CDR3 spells CASSLGTPYLSPEYEQYF. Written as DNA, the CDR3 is TGTGCCAGCAGCTTGGGGACCCCGTATCTTTCCCCGGAATACGAGCAGTACTTC.

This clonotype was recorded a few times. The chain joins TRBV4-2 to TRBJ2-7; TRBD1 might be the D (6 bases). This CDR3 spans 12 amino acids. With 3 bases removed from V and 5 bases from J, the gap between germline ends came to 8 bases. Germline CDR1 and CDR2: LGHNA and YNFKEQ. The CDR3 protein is CASSQTGHEQYF. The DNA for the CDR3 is TGTGCCAGCAGCCAGACAGGCCACGAGCAGTACTTC.

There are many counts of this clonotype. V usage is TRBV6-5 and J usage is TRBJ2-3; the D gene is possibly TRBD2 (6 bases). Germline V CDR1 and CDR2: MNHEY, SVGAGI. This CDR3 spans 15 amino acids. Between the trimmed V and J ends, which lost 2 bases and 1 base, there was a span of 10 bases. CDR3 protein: CASSYAASGTDTQYF. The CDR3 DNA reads TGTGCCAGCAGTTACGCGGCTAGCGGCACAGATACGCAGTATTTT.

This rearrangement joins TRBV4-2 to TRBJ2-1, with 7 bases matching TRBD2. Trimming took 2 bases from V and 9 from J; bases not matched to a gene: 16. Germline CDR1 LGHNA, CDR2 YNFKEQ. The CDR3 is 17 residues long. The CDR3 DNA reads TGTGCCAGCAGCCAAAGGCCCTACCTAGCGGAGACGGGTGAGCAGTTCTTC. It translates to CASSQRPYLAETGEQFF.

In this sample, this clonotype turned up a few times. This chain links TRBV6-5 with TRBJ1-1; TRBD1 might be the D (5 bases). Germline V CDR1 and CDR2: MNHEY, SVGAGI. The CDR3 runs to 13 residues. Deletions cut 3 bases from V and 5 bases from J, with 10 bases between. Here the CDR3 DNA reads TGTGCCAGCAGTTATTACGCAGGGACTGAAGCTTTCTTT. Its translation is CASSYYAGTEAFF.

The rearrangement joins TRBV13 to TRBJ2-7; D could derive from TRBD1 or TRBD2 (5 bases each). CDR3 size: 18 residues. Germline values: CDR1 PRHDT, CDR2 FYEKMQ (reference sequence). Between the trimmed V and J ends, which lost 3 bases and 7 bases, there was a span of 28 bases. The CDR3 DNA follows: TGTGCCAGCAGCTTCCCGCATACGGGCGGCCACAACGGGGCTGAGCAGTACTTC. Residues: CASSFPHTGGHNGAEQYF. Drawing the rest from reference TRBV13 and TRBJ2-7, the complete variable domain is AAGVIQSPRHLIKEKRETATLKCYPIPRHDTVYWYQQGPGQDPQFLISFYEKMQSDKGSIPDRFSAQQFSDYHSELNMSSLELGDSALYFCASSFPHTGGHNGAEQYFGPGTRLTVT.

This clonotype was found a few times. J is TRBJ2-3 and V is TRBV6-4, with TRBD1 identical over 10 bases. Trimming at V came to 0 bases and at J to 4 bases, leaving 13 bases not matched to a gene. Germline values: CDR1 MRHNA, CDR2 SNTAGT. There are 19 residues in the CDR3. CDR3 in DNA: TGTGCCAGCAGTGACTCGGGAGTATCCGGGACAGGGGCCGCAGATACGCAGTATTTT. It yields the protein CASSDSGVSGTGAADTQYF.

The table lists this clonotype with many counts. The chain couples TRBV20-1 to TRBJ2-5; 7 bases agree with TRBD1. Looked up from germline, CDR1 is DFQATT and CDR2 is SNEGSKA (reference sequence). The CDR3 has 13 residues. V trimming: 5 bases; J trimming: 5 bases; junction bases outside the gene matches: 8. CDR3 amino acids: CSAPRQGRETQYF. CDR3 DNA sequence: TGCAGTGCTCCCCGACAGGGTCGGGAGACCCAGTACTTC.

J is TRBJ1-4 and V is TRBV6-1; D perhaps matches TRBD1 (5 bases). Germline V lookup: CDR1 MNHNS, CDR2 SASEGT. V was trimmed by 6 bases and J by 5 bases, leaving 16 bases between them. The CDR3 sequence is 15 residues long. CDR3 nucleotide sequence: TGTGCCAGCAGGCCCAGAGGGACGGCGAATGAAAAACTGTTTTTT. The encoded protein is CASRPRGTANEKLFF.

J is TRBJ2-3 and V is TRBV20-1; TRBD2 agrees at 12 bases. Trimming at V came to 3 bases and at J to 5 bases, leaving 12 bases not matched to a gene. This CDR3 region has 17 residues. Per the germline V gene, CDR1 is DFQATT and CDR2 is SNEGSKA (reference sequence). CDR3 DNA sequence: TGCAGTGCTAGGGCCTCTAGCGGGAGGGCCGTGGTAGATACGCAGTATTTT. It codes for CSARASSGRAVVDTQYF.

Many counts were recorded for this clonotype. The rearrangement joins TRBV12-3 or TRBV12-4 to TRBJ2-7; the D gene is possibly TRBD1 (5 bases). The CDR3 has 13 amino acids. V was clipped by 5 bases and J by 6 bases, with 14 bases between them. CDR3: CASSPFPGSEQYF. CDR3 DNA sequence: TGTGCCAGCAGTCCTTTCCCAGGGTCCGAGCAGTACTTC.

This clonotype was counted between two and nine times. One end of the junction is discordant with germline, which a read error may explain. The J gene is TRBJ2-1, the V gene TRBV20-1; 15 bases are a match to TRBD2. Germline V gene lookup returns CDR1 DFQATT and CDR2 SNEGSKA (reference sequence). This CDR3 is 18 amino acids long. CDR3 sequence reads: CCARVGTSGRTSYNEQFF. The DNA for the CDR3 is TGCTGTGCTAGAGTCGGGACTAGCGGGAGGACCTCCTACAATGAGCAGTTCTTC.

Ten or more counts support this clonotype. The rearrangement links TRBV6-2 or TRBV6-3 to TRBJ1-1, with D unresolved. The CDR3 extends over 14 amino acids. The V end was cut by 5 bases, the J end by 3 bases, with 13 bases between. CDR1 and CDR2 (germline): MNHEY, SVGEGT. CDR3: CASSRRTQDTEAFF. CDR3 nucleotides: TGTGCCAGCAGTCGTCGGACCCAAGACACTGAAGCTTTCTTT.

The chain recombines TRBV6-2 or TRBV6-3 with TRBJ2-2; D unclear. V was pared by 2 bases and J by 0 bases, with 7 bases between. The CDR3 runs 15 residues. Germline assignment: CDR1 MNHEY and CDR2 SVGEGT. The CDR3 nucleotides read TGTGCCAGCAGTTACGGGTCGGCGAACACCGGGGAGCTGTTTTTT. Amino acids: CASSYGSANTGELFF.

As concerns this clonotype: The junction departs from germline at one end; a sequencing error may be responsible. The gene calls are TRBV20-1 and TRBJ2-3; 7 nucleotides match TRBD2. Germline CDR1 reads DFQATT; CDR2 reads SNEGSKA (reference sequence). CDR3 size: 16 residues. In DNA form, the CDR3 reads TGCTGTGCTAGTATGGCTAGCGGAATCTCCACAGATACGCAGTATTTT. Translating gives CCASMASGISTDTQYF.

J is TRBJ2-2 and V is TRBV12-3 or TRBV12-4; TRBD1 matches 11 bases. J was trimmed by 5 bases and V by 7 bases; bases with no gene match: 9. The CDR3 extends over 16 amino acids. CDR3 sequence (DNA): TGTGCCAGCACCTTGGACAGGGGGCGCGGTACCGGGGAGCTGTTTTTT. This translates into CASTLDRGRGTGELFF.